This T cell receptor beta chain was documented in a study of blood T cells in healthy people across ages. Study conclusions and caveats: Aged donors had fewer naive CD4+ cells and lower diversity than long-lived donors.

They isolated at least 6 million PBMCs from each sample. This clonotype was counted a few times. Its antigen is unidentified. The use of a sample-barcoded 5' primer and a J-beta primer mix characterized a second PCR of roughly 6 to 11 cycles. TCRdb re-called the 5' RACE reads with MiXCR, one entry per CDR3 protein. Counted here are hundreds of thousands of distinct CDR3 sequences, around two fifths occurring once; the ten biggest clones make up nearly 20%. V was clipped by 3 bases and J by 7 bases, with 13 bases between them. The CDR3 runs 14 residues. Germline CDR1 is MGHDK and CDR2 is SYGVNS. Sequencing used blood. V usage is TRBV25-1 and J usage is TRBJ1-5; tentative D call: TRBD1 (6 bases). The sequence came from a man aged 55 to 70 in good health. As DNA, the CDR3 is TGTGCCAGCAGTGACGGGGGGGCAGGGCAGCCCCAGCATTTT. It specifies CASSDGGAGQPQHF.